The rows below give T cell receptor beta chains drawn from one sample of a study of blood T cell repertoires in COVID-19. Assay: immunoSEQ multiplex PCR; the TCRdb copy retains only in-frame clones and omits some. The data show approximately 220,000 clones, roughly nine tenths seen once. The sequenced material came from PBMCs or T cells enriched from blood (not recorded which). Receptors were obtained from a woman aged 18-29 years in a cohort exposed to, infected with or recovered from COVID-19 (not recorded which). Both conserved end residues are part of each CDR3. A D gene is named only where the DNA matches it firmly. Rows may omit the clone size; those that give it use once, few, many or a size class.

-	TRBV4-1	TRBJ2-3	-	CASSQVGRGGEDTQYF	TGCGCCAGCAGCCAAGTCGGCAGGGGCGGTGAGGATACGCAGTATTTT
-	TRBV5-1	TRBJ1-6	TRBD1	CASSAQGVGTDSPLHF	TGCGCCAGCAGCGCCCAGGGGGTGGGGACGGATTCACCCCTCCACTTT
-	TRBV23-1	TRBJ2-5	TRBD2	CASRRYGTSGRIGETQYF	TGCGCCAGCAGGCGATACGGGACTAGCGGGAGAATTGGAGAGACCCAGTACTTC
-	TRBV25-1	TRBJ1-5	-	CASRETGGAEQPQHF	TGTGCCAGCAGGGAAACGGGGGGCGCGGAGCAGCCCCAGCATTTT
-	TRBV24-1	TRBJ2-2	-	CATSDLRETGELFF	TGTGCCACCAGTGATTTACGGGAAACCGGGGAGCTGTTTTTT
-	TRBV11-3	TRBJ2-5	-	CASSKNSDGETQYF	TGTGCCAGCAGCAAAAATAGCGATGGAGAGACCCAGTACTTC
-	TRBV6-5	TRBJ2-6	-	CASTLGPSGANVLTF	TGTGCCAGCACTTTGGGCCCCTCTGGGGCCAACGTCCTGACTTTC
-	TRBV9	TRBJ2-2	TRBD1	CASSVGQGTTGELFF	TGTGCCAGCAGCGTAGGACAGGGTACCACCGGGGAGCTGTTTTTT
-	TRBV28	TRBJ2-1	TRBD1	CASSFRSGGSYNEQFF	TGTGCCAGCAGTTTCCGTTCAGGGGGCTCCTACAATGAGCAGTTCTTC
-	TRBV10-3	TRBJ1-1	-	CAISESRGMNTEAFF	TGTGCCATCAGTGAGTCGAGAGGGATGAACACTGAAGCTTTCTTT
-	TRBV2	TRBJ1-6	-	CAASSQYNSPLHF	TGTGCCGCTTCCTCACAATACAATTCACCCCTCCACTTT
few	TRBV5-4	TRBJ2-5	-	CASSLGRQEETQYF	TGTGCCAGCAGCTTGGGTCGACAGGAGGAGACCCAGTACTTC
-	TRBV5-5	TRBJ1-5	-	CASSTGHDTNQPQHF	TGTGCCAGCAGCACCGGACACGATACCAATCAGCCCCAGCATTTT
-	TRBV3-1/TRBV3-2	TRBJ1-6	TRBD1	CASRDRANSPLHF	TGTGCCAGCAGAGACAGGGCGAATTCACCCCTCCACTTT
-	TRBV7-2	TRBJ1-1	TRBD1	CASSPGQGSDGGPEAFF	TGTGCCAGCAGCCCGGGACAGGGGTCCGATGGAGGCCCTGAAGCTTTCTTT
-	TRBV29-1	TRBJ2-1	-	CSVGEVYNEQFF	TGCAGCGTCGGGGAAGTCTACAATGAGCAGTTCTTC
-	TRBV19	TRBJ2-1	TRBD2	CASSPWAGGPDNEQFF	TGTGCCAGTAGCCCTTGGGCGGGAGGGCCGGACAATGAGCAGTTCTTC
once	TRBV2	TRBJ2-2	TRBD1	CASSRYRGSYTGELFF	TGTGCCAGCAGCCGCTACAGGGGATCGTACACCGGGGAGCTGTTTTTT
-	TRBV5-6	TRBJ2-1	TRBD2	CASSLGLAGDEQFF	TGTGCCAGCAGTTTAGGACTAGCGGGAGATGAGCAGTTCTTC
-	TRBV5-4	TRBJ2-7	-	CASSPGTNTGEQYF	TGTGCCAGCAGCCCCGGGACAAACACCGGCGAGCAGTACTTC
-	TRBV20-1	TRBJ1-5	-	CSASLGGQPQHF	TGCAGTGCTAGTTTGGGGGGTCAGCCCCAGCATTTT
-	TRBV12-3/TRBV12-4	TRBJ2-3	-	CASSLFRDTQYF	TGTGCCAGCAGTTTGTTTAGAGATACGCAGTATTTT
-	TRBV9	TRBJ2-1	-	CASSPRGRSSYNEQFF	TGTGCCAGCAGCCCACGAGGGCGAAGCTCCTACAATGAGCAGTTCTTC